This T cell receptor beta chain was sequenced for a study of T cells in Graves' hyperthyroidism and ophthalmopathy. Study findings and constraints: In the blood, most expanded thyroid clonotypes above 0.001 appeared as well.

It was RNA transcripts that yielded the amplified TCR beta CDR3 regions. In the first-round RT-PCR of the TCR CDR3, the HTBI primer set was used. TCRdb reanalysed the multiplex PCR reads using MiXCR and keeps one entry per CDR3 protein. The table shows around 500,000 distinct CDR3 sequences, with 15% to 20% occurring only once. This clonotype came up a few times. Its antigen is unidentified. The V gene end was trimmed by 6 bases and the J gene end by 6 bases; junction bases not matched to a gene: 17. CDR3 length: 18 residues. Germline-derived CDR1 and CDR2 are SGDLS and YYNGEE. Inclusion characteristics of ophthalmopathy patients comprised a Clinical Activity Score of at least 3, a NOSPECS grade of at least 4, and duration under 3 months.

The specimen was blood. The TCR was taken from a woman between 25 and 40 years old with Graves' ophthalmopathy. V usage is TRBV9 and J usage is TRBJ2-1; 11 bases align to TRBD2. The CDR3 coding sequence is TGTGCCAGCAATCCCGTGGGGGCACTAGCGGGAGCGGTCAATGAGCAGTTCTTC. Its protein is CASNPVGALAGAVNEQFF.